The 7 T cell receptor beta chains listed next were all sequenced from one sample in a study of CD8 T cells in Susac syndrome. Reverse transcription of about 0.45 to 1 ug RNA was performed with random hexamers. TCRdb called the immunoSEQ multiplex PCR reads again in MiXCR, with one record for every CDR3 protein. The profile shows about 100,000 distinct CDR3 sequences, about 95% of them singletons. The sequenced sample was CD8+ T cells from PBMCs. The receptors shown here come from a human donor with Susac syndrome.

The chain joins TRBV5-4 to TRBJ2-3; D remains ambiguous. The length of the CDR3 is 16 residues. With 0 bases removed from V and 6 bases from J, the gap between germline ends came to 17 bases. Looked up from germline, CDR1 is SGHNT and CDR2 is YYREEE (reference sequence). The DNA for the CDR3 is TGTGCCAGCAGCTTGGGGCTAGGGCCTTATAGTGATACGCAGTATTTT. Amino acids: CASSLGLGPYSDTQYF.

The gene calls are TRBV15 and TRBJ2-5, with TRBD1 matching 8 bases. After removal of 1 base from V and 5 bases from J, the junction contained 15 bases not matched to a gene. Germline V gene lookup returns CDR1 LNHNV and CDR2 YYDKDF (reference sequence). The CDR3 contains 18 residues. Written as DNA, the CDR3 is TGTGCCACCAGCAGAGTCGGGACAGGTGAACTACTCCTGGAGACCCAGTACTTC. Protein: CATSRVGTGELLLETQYF.

The chain is built from TRBV29-1 and TRBJ2-1; D perhaps matches TRBD2 (6 bases). Germline V gene sequence: CDR1 SQVTM, CDR2 ANQGSEA. This CDR3 region has 13 residues. V lost 8 bases and J 1 base, leaving 12 bases between the germline ends. The CDR3 DNA is TGCAGCTCGCGTGGAGGGTCCTACAATGAGCAGTTCTTC. Translated: CSSRGGSYNEQFF.

In nucleotides, the CDR3 is TGCAGCGTACGCCTTGACAGGGTTAACGAGCAGTACTTC. Translation gives CSVRLDRVNEQYF. The chain employs TRBV29-1 and TRBJ2-7; 7 nucleotides line up with TRBD1. Germline-derived CDR1 and CDR2 are SQVTM and ANQGSEA. The V and J ends lost 6 bases and 5 bases, in that order; junction bases with no gene match: 10. This CDR3 is 13 amino acids long.

DNA for the CDR3: TGCAGCGCCGCGGAGGGGGCCGCCGATGAGCAGTTCTTC. As protein: CSAAEGAADEQFF. The chain couples TRBV29-1 to TRBJ2-1; weak D call: TRBD1 (7 bases). Germline lookup yields CDR1 SQVTM and CDR2 ANQGSEA. V lost 7 bases and J 8 bases, leaving 18 bases between the germline ends. This CDR3 is 13 amino acids long.

The chain is built from TRBV3-1 and TRBJ1-2, with D perhaps matching TRBD1 (6 bases). Germline V gives CDR1 LGHDT, CDR2 YNNKEL (reference sequence). Trimming shortened V by 4 bases and J by 5 bases, and 11 bases separated the two germline ends. CDR3 length: 13 amino acids. The CDR3 DNA is TGTGCCAGCAGCCTCCCAAGGGGGTATGGCTACACCTTC. It encodes CASSLPRGYGYTF.

This chain uses TRBV9 with TRBJ2-7; D remains unclear. V lost 4 bases and J lost 6, with 11 bases in between. CDR3 length: 12 amino acids. The V gene's germline CDR1 is SGDLS and CDR2 YYNGEE. In DNA form, the CDR3 reads TGTGCCAGCAGCCTCCACGAGACCGAGCAGTACTTC. This translates into CASSLHETEQYF.